The 30 T cell receptor beta chains reported below all come from one sample, sequenced in a study of post-analysis software for immune sequencing data. Each TCR beta cDNA library carried unique molecular identifiers. In TCRdb, the PCR reads were re-called with MiXCR into one record per CDR3 protein. Found here are 380,000 or so distinct CDR3 sequences, roughly 38% of them singletons; the top ten hold around 15%. Study conclusions and caveats: Among four to six TRBV segments more frequent in patients than controls were TRBV5-6, TRBV5-1 and TRBV20-1.

Antigens for these TCRs are unknown. The material sequenced was blood. These receptors originate from a girl aged 10-17 years with multiple sclerosis.

With respect to this clonotype: An end of the junction does not agree with germline; a read error may underlie this. J is TRBJ2-1 and V is TRBV5-1; D ambiguous. Germline CDR1 and CDR2: SGHRS and YFSETQ. The length of the CDR3 is 18 residues. The CDR3 DNA reads TGCGCCAGCAGCTTGGGCCTTGAGGCTAACCCCCTCCATAATGAGCCGTTCTTC. It yields the protein CASSLGLEANPLHNEPFF.

V is TRBV20-1 and J is TRBJ2-5, with TRBD2 matching 9 bases. Germline CDR1 reads DFQATT; CDR2 reads SNEGSKA (reference sequence). Trimming cost V 0 bases and J 0 bases; bases outside gene matches: 5. The CDR3 totals 16 residues. The CDR3 loop reads CSARDERGVYQETQYF. CDR3 bases: TGCAGTGCTAGAGACGAGCGGGGGGTCTACCAAGAGACCCAGTACTTC.

Points on this clonotype: One end of the junction does not line up with germline, which may come from a read error. This chain uses TRBV10-3 with TRBJ2-3; D gene ambiguous. CDR3 length: 12 residues. Germline V gives CDR1 ENHRY, CDR2 SYGVKD. The DNA of the CDR3 is TGTGCCAACAGTGATAAACCCGATACGCAGTATTTT. Protein sequence: CANSDKPDTQYF.

The V call is TRBV29-1, the J call TRBJ1-2, with D possibly being TRBD1 (5 bases). V was shortened by 1 base and J by 7 bases, with 10 bases between the two germline ends. This CDR3 has 12 residues. Germline CDR1 is SQVTM and CDR2 is ANQGSEA. CDR3 loop: CSVEGQSCGYTF. The CDR3 DNA reads as TGCAGCGTTGAAGGACAGTCCTGTGGCTACACCTTC.

This sequence joins TRBV4-2 and TRBJ2-3; 7 positions agree with TRBD2. The CDR3 length is 16 residues. In germline, CDR1 is LGHNA, CDR2 YNFKEQ. V lost 1 base, J lost 0 bases, and 4 bases stayed unmatched. Here the CDR3 DNA reads TGTGCCAGCAGCCAAGGACTAGCCCCCAGCACAGATACGCAGTATTTT. This encodes CASSQGLAPSTDTQYF.

This clonotype was observed once. The genes are TRBV4-2 and TRBJ2-2, with D unresolved. Germline V gives CDR1 LGHNA, CDR2 YNFKEQ. Deletions cut 0 bases from V and 6 bases from J, with 14 bases between. The CDR3 has 16 amino acids. The CDR3 nucleotides are TGTGCCAGCAGCCAAGAGGAAAGTCTAAACGCCGGGGAGCTGTTTTTT. Translation: CASSQEESLNAGELFF.

There are a few counts of this clonotype. The germline gene is not matched at one end of the junction; a read error may be the cause. The chain links TRBV5-1 to TRBJ1-2; D ambiguous. The CDR3 runs to 14 residues. Germline V lookup: CDR1 SGHRS, CDR2 YFSETQ. CDR3 sequence reads: CANSFTQSGDGYTF. The CDR3 DNA is TGCGCCAACAGCTTCACACAGTCCGGGGATGGCTACACCTTC.

This clonotype was observed a handful of times. One end of the junction varies from germline; a read error may be responsible. The chain uses TRBV18 and TRBJ1-2; D gene unclear. The CDR3 contains 17 residues. Germline lookup yields CDR1 KGHSH and CDR2 LQKENI. CDR3: CASSPPEGRTTNYDYTF. The DNA for the CDR3 is TGTGCCAGCTCACCACCCGAAGGACGTACAACTAACTATGACTACACCTTC.

V is TRBV4-3 and J is TRBJ2-1; the D is unclear. V was shortened by 0 bases and J by 10 bases, with 10 bases between the two germline ends. Per germline, CDR1 LGHNA and CDR2 YSLEER. This CDR3 has 13 residues. The CDR3 coding sequence is TGCGCCAGCAGCCAAGAGTGGAACGGAGAGCAGTTCTTC. This translates into CASSQEWNGEQFF.

This chain connects TRBV7-9 to TRBJ1-2; D remains ambiguous. Trimming left V 4 bases short and J 2 bases short, with 17 bases between. Germline V gene data show CDR1 as SEHNR and CDR2 as FQNEAQ (reference sequence). The CDR3 has 16 residues. The CDR3 reads CASSSRGMTANYGYTF. Here the CDR3 DNA reads TGTGCCAGCAGCTCCCGGGGAATGACGGCGAACTATGGCTACACCTTC. Filled out from reference TRBV7-9 and TRBJ1-2, the complete variable domain reads DTGVSQNPRHKITKRGQNVTFRCDPISEHNRLYWYRQTLGQGPEFLTYFQNEAQLEKSRLLSDRFSAERPKGSFSTLEIQRTEQGDSAMYLCASSSRGMTANYGYTFGSGTRLTVV.

Many counts were recorded for this clonotype. The chain links TRBV12-3 or TRBV12-4 to TRBJ2-1; 10 positions agree with TRBD1. J lost 2 bases, V lost 4 bases, and 2 bases had no gene match. The CDR3 is made up of 15 amino acids. The CDR3 DNA reads as TGTGCCAGCAGTTCCGGACAGGGGGCCTACAATGAGCAGTTCTTC. It specifies CASSSGQGAYNEQFF.

CDR3 bases: TGTGCCAGCAGTTTGGGGGGGCCCGCCGGGGAGCTGTTTTTT. Translated, it gives CASSLGGPAGELFF. The chain uses TRBV12-3 or TRBV12-4 and TRBJ2-2; perhaps TRBD2 as D (7 bases). The CDR3 is 14 residues long. V gave up 3 bases and J gave up 6 bases, with 11 bases separating them.

With respect to this clonotype: This may come from a read error, since a much larger clone is one base off. The rearrangement joins TRBV5-6 to TRBJ1-2, with 8 bases fitting TRBD1. Germline V lookup: CDR1 SGHDT, CDR2 YYEEEE. The ends lost 3 bases at V and 4 bases at J; junction bases unmatched: 5. The CDR3 has 14 residues. The CDR3 protein is CASSSRQGIYGYTF. The CDR3 DNA reads as TGTGCCAGCAGCTCCCGACAGGGGATCTATGGCTACACCTTC.

V gene TRBV20-1 combines with J gene TRBJ2-7, with D perhaps given as TRBD1 or TRBD2 (5 bases each). Deletions cut 3 bases from V and 5 bases from J, with 20 bases between. Looked up from germline, CDR1 is DFQATT and CDR2 is SNEGSKA (reference sequence). The CDR3 is made up of 15 amino acids. CDR3 bases: TGCAGTGCTAGGAGAGAGGGACGTAGGGTTGACGAGCAGTACTTC. Protein product: CSARREGRRVDEQYF.

The chain joins TRBV27 to TRBJ2-7; perhaps D is TRBD1 or TRBD2 (6 bases each). With 7 bases removed from V and 5 bases from J, the gap between germline ends came to 18 bases. This CDR3 is 14 amino acids long. Germline V CDR1 and CDR2: MNHEY, SMNVEV (reference sequence). The CDR3 spells CASTWTGGHDEQYF. The CDR3 bases are TGTGCCAGCACCTGGACTGGGGGGCATGACGAGCAGTACTTC.

The gene calls are TRBV24-1 and TRBJ2-4; 8 nucleotides line up with TRBD1. The tail of the sequence fits TRBJ2-5 better, so the J call may be wrong. This CDR3 is built from 16 residues. Germline V gene sequence: CDR1 KGHDR, CDR2 SFDVKD. This CDR3 reads CATSDLSDRVGETQYF. CDR3 sequence (DNA): TGTGCCACCAGTGATTTGTCGGACAGGGTAGGAGAGACCCAGTACTTC.

This rearrangement joins TRBV7-9 to TRBJ1-1; D might be TRBD1 (5 bases). The CDR3 is made up of 12 amino acids. Germline CDR1 and CDR2: SEHNR and FQNEAQ (reference sequence). V lost 0 bases, J lost 6 bases, and 5 bases lay in between. The CDR3 coding sequence is TGTGCCAGCAGCTTAGCGGGGGCTGAAGCTTTCTTT. It is translated as CASSLAGAEAFF.

This clonotype was recorded a few times. This sequence joins TRBV12-3 or TRBV12-4 and TRBJ1-2; D is unresolved. V was cut by 6 bases and J by 4 bases, with 15 bases left in between. This CDR3 has 14 residues. The CDR3 protein is CASSLTRNSYGYTF. CDR3 sequence (DNA): TGTGCCAGCAGCTTGACAAGGAACAGCTATGGCTACACCTTC.

A few counts support this clonotype. The chain employs TRBV5-1 and TRBJ2-6; either TRBD1 or TRBD2 may supply D (5 bases each). The CDR3 covers 17 residues. The V gene's germline CDR1 is SGHRS and CDR2 YFSETQ. V lost 1 base and J lost 0, with 11 bases in between. The CDR3, as DNA: TGCGCCAGCAGCTTGAATCAGGGAGCCTCTGGGGCCAACGTCCTGACTTTC. This codes for CASSLNQGASGANVLTF.

The table lists this clonotype with a few counts. The V and J genes are TRBV28 and TRBJ2-7; no clear D. The J call may be in error: the DNA end matches TRBJ2-5 better. The germline CDR1 and CDR2 sequences are MDHEN and SYDVKM. This CDR3 region has 15 residues. The CDR3 nucleotides read TGTGCCAGCAGTTTATCCCTCGGCCTTGGAGAGACCCAGTACTTC. Translated, it gives CASSLSLGLGETQYF.

A word on this clonotype: Compared with germline, one end of the junction differs, possibly owing to a read error. V is TRBV4-2 and J is TRBJ1-4; D is possibly TRBD1 (6 bases). This CDR3 is built from 14 residues. CDR1 and CDR2 from the germline V gene are LGHNA and YNFKEQ. CDR3 amino acids: CASSRRGGEEKRFF. For the CDR3, the DNA is TGTGCCAGCAGCCGACGAGGGGGTGAGGAAAAACGGTTTTTT.

The chain couples TRBV5-1 to TRBJ2-7; 8 bases map to TRBD1. The J segment lost 5 bases and the V segment lost 5 bases, leaving 9 bases of the junction unmatched. The CDR3 contains 14 residues. Germline lookup yields CDR1 SGHRS and CDR2 YFSETQ. The CDR3 loop reads CASRNRGIWDEQYF. The CDR3 DNA reads as TGCGCCAGCAGGAACAGGGGGATCTGGGACGAGCAGTACTTC.

This chain uses TRBV20-1 with TRBJ2-3; D possibly matches TRBD1 or TRBD2 (5 bases each). Germline CDR1 is DFQATT and CDR2 is SNEGSKA (reference sequence). The length of the CDR3 is 14 residues. Trimming shortened V by 4 bases and J by 2 bases, and 13 bases separated the two germline ends. CDR3 nucleotide sequence: TGCAGTGCTACGGGGATAGGGGTCACAGATACGCAGTATTTT. Translating gives CSATGIGVTDTQYF.

The chain employs TRBV5-1 and TRBJ2-3, with 8 bases aligning to TRBD1. The CDR3 has 15 amino acids. The V gene end was trimmed by 1 base and the J gene end by 4 bases; junction bases not matched to a gene: 5. Looked up from germline, CDR1 is SGHRS and CDR2 is YFSETQ. The CDR3 nucleotides are TGCGCCAGCAGCTTGAAACAGGGGGAGTCAGATACGCAGTATTTT. It yields the protein CASSLKQGESDTQYF.

For this clonotype: One end of the junction does not line up with germline, which may come from a read error. The chain employs TRBV6-6 and TRBJ2-1; 10 nucleotides match TRBD1. The length of the CDR3 is 15 residues. Germline V gives CDR1 MNHNY, CDR2 SVGAGI (reference sequence). CDR3 bases: TGTGCCGGCAGTCCCCTGGACAGGGGGGGCTATGAGCAGTTCTTC. This encodes CAGSPLDRGGYEQFF.

The chain's CDR3 is CASSEFTLRRYQETQYF. CDR3 DNA sequence: TGTGCCAGCAGTGAATTCACACTGCGAAGGTACCAAGAGACCCAGTACTTC. This chain joins TRBV6-1 and TRBJ2-5; D is unclear. Germline CDR1 reads MNHNS; CDR2 reads SASEGT. The CDR3 spans 17 residues. Trimming cost V 2 bases and J 0 bases, with 16 bases left between them.

This clonotype was seen a handful of times. The chain joins TRBV20-1 to TRBJ1-2; TRBD1 matches 9 bases. The CDR3 is 12 amino acids. Germline lookup yields CDR1 DFQATT and CDR2 SNEGSKA (reference sequence). The ends lost 7 bases at V and 8 bases at J; junction bases unmatched: 8. The CDR3 nucleotides are TGCAGTGTTCCGGGACAGGGAAGCGGCTACACCTTC. Its protein is CSVPGQGSGYTF.

This clonotype has more than one count but fewer than ten. Here the CDR3 reads CSVDQGEGNTGELFF. DNA for the CDR3: TGCAGCGTCGACCAGGGGGAGGGTAACACCGGGGAGCTGTTTTTT. V gene TRBV29-1 combines with J gene TRBJ2-2; D might be TRBD1 or TRBD2, each matching 7 bases. V shed 6 bases and J shed 2 bases, with 16 bases lying between them. Germline-derived CDR1 and CDR2 are SQVTM and ANQGSEA. This CDR3 contains 15 residues.

This clonotype was observed a handful of times. V gene TRBV5-1 combines with J gene TRBJ1-5; maybe TRBD1 (6 bases). The V end lost 0 bases, the J end lost 7 bases, and 14 bases lay between the germline ends. This CDR3 has 15 amino acids. From germline, CDR1 is SGHRS and CDR2 YFSETQ. The CDR3 protein is CASSLAGGPGQPQHF. In DNA form, the CDR3 reads TGCGCCAGCAGCTTGGCCGGGGGGCCGGGGCAGCCCCAGCATTTT.

The chain couples TRBV6-5 to TRBJ1-2, with D uncertain. Germline CDR1 is MNHEY and CDR2 is SVGAGI. V lost 5 bases and J 8 bases, leaving 18 bases between the germline ends. The length of the CDR3 is 14 residues. The CDR3 is CASSPRAGRGGYTF. CDR3 nucleotide sequence: TGTGCCAGCAGTCCCCGGGCCGGACGGGGAGGCTACACCTTC.